Shown below are 17 T cell receptor beta chains from a single sample sequenced in a study of T cell repertoires in cytomegalovirus infection. For these receptors, no antigen is known. TCRdb reprocessed the reads with MiXCR, giving one entry per CDR3 protein. The sample yields some 940,000 distinct CDR3 sequences, 30% to 40% seen once. The sequencing used cultured CD8+ T cells from PBMCs, collected from culture after CMV antigen stimulation. The receptors were gathered from a human donor in good health (CMV status not recorded). Some clones in this sample may be carry-over from other donors' samples.

In its sample, this clonotype was seen a few times. The gene calls are TRBV5-8 and TRBJ2-1; 11 positions match TRBD1. This CDR3 is 15 amino acids long. V lost 3 bases to trimming and J lost 5 bases; unmatched junction nucleotides: 4. Germline CDR1 is SGHTS and CDR2 is YDEGEE. Written as DNA, the CDR3 is TGTGCCAGCAGCTGGGACAGGGGGATAAACAATGAGCAGTTCTTC. This sequence encodes CASSWDRGINNEQFF.

This clonotype was seen only a few times. The chain combines TRBV6-6 with TRBJ1-2; TRBD1 matches 10 bases. The CDR3 totals 14 residues. Germline V gene sequence: CDR1 MNHNY, CDR2 SVGAGI (reference sequence). J was trimmed by 6 bases and V by 2 bases; bases with no gene match: 3. The CDR3 DNA is TGTGCCAGCAGTTACGACAGGGGGCGCGATGGCTACACCTTC. It specifies CASSYDRGRDGYTF.

The chain couples TRBV28 to TRBJ1-1; D is undetermined. The V end lost 1 base, the J end lost 0 bases, and 18 bases lay between the germline ends. From germline, CDR1 is MDHEN and CDR2 SYDVKM. The CDR3 is made up of 18 amino acids. CDR3 sequence reads: CASSLSLRTGEMNTEAFF. CDR3 sequence (DNA): TGTGCCAGCAGTTTATCCCTCAGAACCGGGGAGATGAACACTGAAGCTTTCTTT. Drawing the rest from reference TRBV28 and TRBJ1-1, the complete variable domain is DVKVTQSSRYLVKRTGEKVFLECVQDMDHENMFWYRQDPGLGLRLIYFSYDVKMKEKGDIPEGYSVSREKKERFSLILESASTNQTSMYLCASSLSLRTGEMNTEAFFGQGTRLTVV.

This clonotype was seen only a few times. This rearrangement joins TRBV7-9 to TRBJ1-3, with 7 bases lining up with TRBD1. Looked up from germline, CDR1 is SEHNR and CDR2 is FQNEAQ (reference sequence). The CDR3 runs 16 residues. V lost 5 bases to trimming and J lost 0 bases; unmatched junction nucleotides: 7. The CDR3 region is CASSATDRSSGNTIYF. The CDR3, as DNA: TGTGCCAGCAGCGCAACGGACAGGAGCTCTGGAAACACCATATATTTT. Variable domain in full (rest from reference TRBV7-9 and TRBJ1-3): DTGVSQNPRHKITKRGQNVTFRCDPISEHNRLYWYRQTLGQGPEFLTYFQNEAQLEKSRLLSDRFSAERPKGSFSTLEIQRTEQGDSAMYLCASSATDRSSGNTIYFGEGSWLTVV.

Notes on this clonotype: One end of the junction fails to match germline, which may point to a read error. The chain combines TRBV2 with TRBJ1-2; D remains unclear. From germline, CDR1 is SNHLY and CDR2 FYNNEI. This CDR3 has 11 residues. The CDR3 protein is CANSDLGVYTF. The DNA for the CDR3 is TGTGCCAACAGTGACCTGGGTGTCTACACCTTC.

The chain is built from TRBV6-2 or TRBV6-3 and TRBJ2-5; tentatively, D is TRBD1 (5 bases). Germline V gene lookup returns CDR1 MNHEY and CDR2 SVGEGT. The CDR3 totals 14 residues. Deletions cut 4 bases from V and 0 bases from J, with 9 bases between. The CDR3 DNA is TGTGCCAGCAGTTCAGGGTCGTACCAAGAGACCCAGTACTTC. Translating it yields CASSSGSYQETQYF.

This clonotype was recorded many times. The chain employs TRBV7-9 and TRBJ1-2; D is perhaps TRBD1 (5 bases). The germline CDR1 and CDR2 sequences are SEHNR and FQNEAQ (reference sequence). V was cut by 4 bases and J by 3 bases, with 12 bases left in between. The CDR3 runs 14 residues. The CDR3 spells CASSSTTDYYGYTF. The DNA for the CDR3 is TGTGCCAGCAGCTCGACGACAGATTACTATGGCTACACCTTC.

This clonotype was found a few times. Written as DNA, the CDR3 is TGTGCCAGCAGCATCCAGGGTGTTGAAACTGAAGCTTTCTTT. Translation: CASSIQGVETEAFF. The gene calls are TRBV6-6 and TRBJ1-1, with D possibly TRBD1 on 5 matching bases. Trimming shortened V by 6 bases and J by 5 bases, and 16 bases separated the two germline ends. The CDR3 consists of 14 residues. CDR1 and CDR2 from the germline V gene are MNHNY and SVGAGI (reference sequence).

The genes are TRBV29-1 and TRBJ2-7, with D unclear. Germline loops: CDR1 SQVTM, CDR2 ANQGSEA. Trimming pared 2 bases from V and 3 bases from J, leaving 8 bases between. This CDR3 region has 12 residues. For the CDR3, the DNA is TGCAGCGTTGAAAGATCCGGCTACGAGCAGTACTTC. Amino acids: CSVERSGYEQYF.

This clonotype was seen a handful of times. The J gene is TRBJ2-5, the V gene TRBV12-5; 10 nucleotides agree with TRBD2. The CDR3 sequence is 18 residues long. Germline CDR1 and CDR2: LGHNT and FRNRAP. V shed 3 bases and J 1 base; nucleotides not matched to a gene: 11. The CDR3 nucleotides read TGTGCTAGTGGTTTCTTGACTAGCGGGCATCGAGTCCAAGAGACCCAGTACTTC. This codes for CASGFLTSGHRVQETQYF.

The chain has TRBV18 and TRBJ1-1, with 8 bases aligning to TRBD1. After removal of 8 bases from V and 6 bases from J, the junction contained 5 bases not matched to a gene. The CDR3 has 12 amino acids. The germline V gene has CDR1 KGHSH and CDR2 LQKENI. The CDR3 sequence: CASLSGGPEAFF. The CDR3, as DNA: TGTGCCAGCCTTTCAGGGGGCCCTGAAGCTTTCTTT.

This clonotype has at least ten counts. The V and J genes are TRBV27 and TRBJ2-4; D uncertain. Trimming pared 6 bases from V and 10 bases from J, leaving 25 bases between. This CDR3 is 16 amino acids long. CDR1 and CDR2 (germline): MNHEY, SMNVEV (reference sequence). The CDR3 here is CASRSLMAYEVKIQYF. The CDR3 bases are TGTGCCAGCAGAAGCCTGATGGCCTACGAGGTTAAAATTCAGTACTTC.

The J gene is TRBJ2-3, the V gene TRBV28; D gene uncertain. Germline V lookup: CDR1 MDHEN, CDR2 SYDVKM. The CDR3 runs to 13 residues. V lost 2 bases to trimming and J lost 4 bases, with 7 bases between them. This CDR3 is CASSLKGPDTQYF. For the CDR3, the DNA is TGTGCCAGCAGTTTAAAGGGCCCAGATACGCAGTATTTT.

The gene calls are TRBV28 and TRBJ2-5; 8 bases map to TRBD1. V shed 4 bases, J shed 0 bases, and the junction held 10 bases outside the gene matches. CDR1 is MDHEN and CDR2 is SYDVKM in the germline V gene. CDR3 length: 17 residues. The CDR3 loop reads CASSSYLTGDYQETQYF. The CDR3 nucleotides are TGTGCCAGCAGTTCCTATTTGACAGGGGACTACCAAGAGACCCAGTACTTC. Variable domain in full (rest from reference TRBV28 and TRBJ2-5): DVKVTQSSRYLVKRTGEKVFLECVQDMDHENMFWYRQDPGLGLRLIYFSYDVKMKEKGDIPEGYSVSREKKERFSLILESASTNQTSMYLCASSSYLTGDYQETQYFGPGTRLLVL.

This chain connects TRBV4-1 to TRBJ1-5; D uncertain. V dropped 4 bases and J dropped 2 bases, with 12 bases sitting between them. Germline V lookup: CDR1 MGHRA, CDR2 YSYEKL. The CDR3 is 15 residues long. CDR3 coding DNA: TGCGCCAGCAGCCCTCGGTGGCAGGGCAATCAGCCCCAGCATTTT. This sequence encodes CASSPRWQGNQPQHF.

The genes are TRBV6-9 and TRBJ2-1, with D tentatively TRBD1 (6 bases). Germline CDR1 is MNHGY and CDR2 is SVAAGI. This CDR3 is built from 16 residues. V lost 4 bases to trimming and J lost 4 bases, with 17 bases between them. The CDR3 here is CASSSINRVYYNEQFF. CDR3 nucleotide sequence: TGTGCCAGCAGTTCCATAAACAGGGTTTATTACAATGAGCAGTTCTTC.

The CDR3 here is CASSFPRQGSCEQYF. DNA of the CDR3: TGTGCCAGCAGTTTTCCGCGACAGGGGAGTTGCGAGCAGTACTTC. This rearrangement joins TRBV12-3 or TRBV12-4 to TRBJ2-7; 8 positions match TRBD1. The CDR3 is 15 amino acids. V gave up 3 bases and J gave up 6 bases; unmatched junction bases: 10.